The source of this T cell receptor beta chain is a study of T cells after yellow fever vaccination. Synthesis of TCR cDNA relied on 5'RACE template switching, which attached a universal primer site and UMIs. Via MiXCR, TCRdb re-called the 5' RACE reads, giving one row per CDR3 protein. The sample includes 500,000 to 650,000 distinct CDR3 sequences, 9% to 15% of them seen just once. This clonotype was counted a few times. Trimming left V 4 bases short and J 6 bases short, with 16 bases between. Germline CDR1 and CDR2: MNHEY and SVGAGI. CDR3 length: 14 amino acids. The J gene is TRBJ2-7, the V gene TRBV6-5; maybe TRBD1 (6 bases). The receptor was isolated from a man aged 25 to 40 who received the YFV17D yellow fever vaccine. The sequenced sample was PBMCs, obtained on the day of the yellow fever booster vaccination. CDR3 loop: CASSLGGFSLEQYF. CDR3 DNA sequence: TGTGCCAGCAGTTTAGGGGGTTTCTCTCTCGAGCAGTACTTC.